The T cell receptor beta chain described here comes from a study of blood T cells in healthy people across ages. The overall study: Roughly one uniquely barcoded beta molecule per two T cells was captured.

There are 14 residues in the CDR3. They isolated at least 6 million PBMCs from each sample. Through a sample-barcoded 5' primer and a J-beta primer mix, a second PCR was run for roughly 6 to 11 cycles. TCRdb reprocessed the 5' RACE reads via MiXCR and lists one record per CDR3 protein. The sample holds 550,000 to 650,000 distinct CDR3 sequences, about 30% seen once. The rearrangement joins TRBV12-3 or TRBV12-4 to TRBJ2-4, with unresolved D. The J call may be faulty, since TRBJ2-7 better matches the DNA end. This sequence was found in a woman older than 75 in good health. The specimen sequenced was blood. This CDR3 reads CASSSTRGHYEQYF. CDR3 DNA sequence: TGTGCCAGCAGTTCGACTCGAGGCCACTACGAGCAGTACTTC.